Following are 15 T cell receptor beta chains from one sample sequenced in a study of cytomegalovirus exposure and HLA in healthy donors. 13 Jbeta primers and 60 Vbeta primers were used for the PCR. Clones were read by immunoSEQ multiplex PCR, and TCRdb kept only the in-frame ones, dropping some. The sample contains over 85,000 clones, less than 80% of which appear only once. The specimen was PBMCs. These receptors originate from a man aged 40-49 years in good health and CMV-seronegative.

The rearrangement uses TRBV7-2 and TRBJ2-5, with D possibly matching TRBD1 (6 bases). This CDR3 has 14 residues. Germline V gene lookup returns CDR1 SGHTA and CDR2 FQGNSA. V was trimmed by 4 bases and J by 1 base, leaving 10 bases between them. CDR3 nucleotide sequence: TGTGCCAGCAGCTCCGTCAGGGGCCAAGAGACCCAGTACTTC. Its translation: CASSSVRGQETQYF. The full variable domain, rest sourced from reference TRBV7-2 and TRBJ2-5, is GAGVSQSPSNKVTEKGKDVELRCDPISGHTALYWYRQSLGQGLEFLIYFQGNSAPDKSGLPSDRFSAERTGGSVSTLTIQRTQQEDSAVYLCASSSVRGQETQYFGPGTRLLVL.

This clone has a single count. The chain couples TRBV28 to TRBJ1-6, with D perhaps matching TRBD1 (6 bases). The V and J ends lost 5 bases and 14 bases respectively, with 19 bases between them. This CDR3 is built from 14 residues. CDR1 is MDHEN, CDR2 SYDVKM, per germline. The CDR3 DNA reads TGTGCCAGCAGTCCGGACAGCCCGACGTCATCCCTCCACTTT. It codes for CASSPDSPTSSLHF.

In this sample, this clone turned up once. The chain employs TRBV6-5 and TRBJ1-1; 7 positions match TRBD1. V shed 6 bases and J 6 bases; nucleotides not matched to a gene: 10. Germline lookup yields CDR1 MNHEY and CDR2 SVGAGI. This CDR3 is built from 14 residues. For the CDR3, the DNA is TGTGCCAGCAGCACCGACAGGGATAGGTCTGAAGCTTTCTTT. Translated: CASSTDRDRSEAFF.

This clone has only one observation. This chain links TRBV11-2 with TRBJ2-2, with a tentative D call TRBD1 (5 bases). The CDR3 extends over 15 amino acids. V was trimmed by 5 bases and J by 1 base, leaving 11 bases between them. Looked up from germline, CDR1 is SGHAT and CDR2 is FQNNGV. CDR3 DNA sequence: TGTGCCAGCAGCCCGGACATTCAGAACACCGGGGAGCTGTTTTTT. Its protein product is CASSPDIQNTGELFF.

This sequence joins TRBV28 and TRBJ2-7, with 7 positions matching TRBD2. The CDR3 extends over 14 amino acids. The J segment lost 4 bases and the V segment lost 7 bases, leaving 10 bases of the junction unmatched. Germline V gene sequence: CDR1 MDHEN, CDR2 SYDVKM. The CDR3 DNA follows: TGTGCCAGCAATTCAGGGTCCGGGGGGTACGAGCAGTACTTC. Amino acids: CASNSGSGGYEQYF.

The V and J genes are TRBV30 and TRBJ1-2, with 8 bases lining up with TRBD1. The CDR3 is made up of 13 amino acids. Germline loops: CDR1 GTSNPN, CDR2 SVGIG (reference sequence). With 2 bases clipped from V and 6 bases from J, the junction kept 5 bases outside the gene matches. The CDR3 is CAWSLGTGDGYTF. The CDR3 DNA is TGTGCCTGGAGTTTGGGGACAGGTGATGGCTACACCTTC.

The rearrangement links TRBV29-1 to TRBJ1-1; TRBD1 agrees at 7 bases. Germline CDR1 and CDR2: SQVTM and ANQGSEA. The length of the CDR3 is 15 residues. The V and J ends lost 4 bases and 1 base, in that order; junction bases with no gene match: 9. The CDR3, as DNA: TGCAGCGTTGCCGATACCGGGACAGAGAACACTGAAGCTTTCTTT. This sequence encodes CSVADTGTENTEAFF.

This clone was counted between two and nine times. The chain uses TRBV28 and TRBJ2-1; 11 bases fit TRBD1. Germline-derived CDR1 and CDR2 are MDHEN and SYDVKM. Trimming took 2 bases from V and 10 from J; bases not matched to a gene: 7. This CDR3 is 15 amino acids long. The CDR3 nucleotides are TGTGCCAGCAGTTTAATGGGACAGGGGGAGTTGGAGCAGTTCTTC. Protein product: CASSLMGQGELEQFF.

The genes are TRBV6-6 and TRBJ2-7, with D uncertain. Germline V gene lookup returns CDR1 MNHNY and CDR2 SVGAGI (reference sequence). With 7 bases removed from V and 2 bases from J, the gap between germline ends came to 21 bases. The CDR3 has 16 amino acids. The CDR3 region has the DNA TGTGCCAGCACTCTCTCCTCACTCTATTTAGCCTACGAGCAGTACTTC. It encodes CASTLSSLYLAYEQYF.

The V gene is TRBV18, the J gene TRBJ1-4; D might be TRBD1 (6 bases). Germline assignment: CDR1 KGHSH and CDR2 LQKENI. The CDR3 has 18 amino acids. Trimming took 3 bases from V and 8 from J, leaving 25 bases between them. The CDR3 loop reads CASSPNPNRRGGGEKLFF. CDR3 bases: TGTGCCAGCTCACCGAACCCCAACAGGAGAGGGGGTGGCGAAAAACTGTTTTTT.

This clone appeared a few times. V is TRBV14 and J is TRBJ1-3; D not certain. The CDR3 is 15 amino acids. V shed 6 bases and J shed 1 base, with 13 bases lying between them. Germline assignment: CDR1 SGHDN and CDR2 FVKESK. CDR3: CASRPSGVSGNTIYF. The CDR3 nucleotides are TGTGCCAGCAGGCCTAGCGGGGTATCTGGAAACACCATATATTTT. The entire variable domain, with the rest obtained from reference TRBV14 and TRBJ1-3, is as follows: EAGVTQFPSHSVIEKGQTVTLRCDPISGHDNLYWYRRVMGKEIKFLLHFVKESKQDESGMPNNRFLAERTGGTYSTLKVQPAELEDSGVYFCASRPSGVSGNTIYFGEGSWLTVV.

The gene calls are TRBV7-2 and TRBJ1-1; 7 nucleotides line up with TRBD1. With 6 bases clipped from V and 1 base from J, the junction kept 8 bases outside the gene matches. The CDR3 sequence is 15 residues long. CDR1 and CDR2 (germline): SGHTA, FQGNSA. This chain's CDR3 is CASRLQGSTNTEAFF. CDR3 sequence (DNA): TGTGCCAGCAGACTACAGGGGTCTACGAACACTGAAGCTTTCTTT.

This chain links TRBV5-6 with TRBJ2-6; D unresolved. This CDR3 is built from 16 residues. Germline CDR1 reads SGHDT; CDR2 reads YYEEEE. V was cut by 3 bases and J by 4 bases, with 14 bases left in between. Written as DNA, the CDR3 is TGTGCCAGCAGCTCGCCATCCCGAGGAGGGGCCAACGTCCTGACTTTC. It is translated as CASSSPSRGGANVLTF.

This chain's CDR3 is CASSYGGTASYNEQFF. As DNA, the CDR3 is TGTGCCAGCAGTTACGGCGGGACGGCATCCTACAATGAGCAGTTCTTC. This chain links TRBV6-6 with TRBJ2-1; perhaps TRBD2 as D (6 bases). Trimming shortened V by 2 bases and J by 1 base, and 12 bases separated the two germline ends. CDR3 size: 16 residues. Per germline, CDR1 MNHNY and CDR2 SVGAGI (reference sequence).

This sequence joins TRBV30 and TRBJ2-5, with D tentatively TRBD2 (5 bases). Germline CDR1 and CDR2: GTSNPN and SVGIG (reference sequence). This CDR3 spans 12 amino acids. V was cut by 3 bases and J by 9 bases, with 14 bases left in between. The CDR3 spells CAWSDTRKAQYF. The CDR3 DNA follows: TGTGCCTGGAGCGACACTAGAAAGGCCCAGTACTTC.